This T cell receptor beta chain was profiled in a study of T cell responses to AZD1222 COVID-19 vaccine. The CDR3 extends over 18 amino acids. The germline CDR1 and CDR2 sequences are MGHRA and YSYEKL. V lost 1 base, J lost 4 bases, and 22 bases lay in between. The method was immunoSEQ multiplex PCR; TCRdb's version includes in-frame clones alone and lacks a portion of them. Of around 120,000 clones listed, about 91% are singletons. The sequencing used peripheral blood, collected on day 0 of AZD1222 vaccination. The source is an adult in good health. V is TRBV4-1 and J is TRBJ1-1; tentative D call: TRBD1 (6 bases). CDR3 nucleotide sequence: TGCGCCAGCAGCCAAGCTCCGATACGGGGGCAGAGGGGCACTGAAGCTTTCTTT. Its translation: CASSQAPIRGQRGTEAFF.